This entry concerns a single TCR beta chain. The antigen is not known. The data stem from a study of T cell responses to AZD1222 COVID-19 vaccine. Libraries were prepared by immunoSEQ multiplex PCR; TCRdb keeps only in-frame clonotypes and omits some of them. The repertoire holds some 120,000 clones, with around 90% as singletons. Study-level findings and limits: Epitopes outside B.1.351 and B.1.1.7 mutated regions reportedly drew nearly half of spike TCRs. White British donors predominated, females outnumbered males, and clonal diversity was possibly underestimated.

Both about-4-week and about-12-week second-dose recipients were combined. The sequence was obtained from an adult who received the AZD1222 COVID-19 vaccine. Source: peripheral blood, taken 28 days after the second AZD1222 dose.

The CDR3 protein is CASSRSAPHNEQFF. DNA for the CDR3: TGTGCCAGCAGCCGCTCGGCCCCCCACAATGAGCAGTTCTTC. The chain carries TRBV7-2 and TRBJ2-1; the D is unclear. V was pared by 5 bases and J by 5 bases, with 13 bases between. The CDR3 extends over 14 amino acids. The V gene's germline CDR1 is SGHTA and CDR2 FQGNSA. The full variable domain, with the rest looked up from reference TRBV7-2 and TRBJ2-1, is GAGVSQSPSNKVTEKGKDVELRCDPISGHTALYWYRQSLGQGLEFLIYFQGNSAPDKSGLPSDRFSAERTGGSVSTLTIQRTQQEDSAVYLCASSRSAPHNEQFFGPGTRLTVL.